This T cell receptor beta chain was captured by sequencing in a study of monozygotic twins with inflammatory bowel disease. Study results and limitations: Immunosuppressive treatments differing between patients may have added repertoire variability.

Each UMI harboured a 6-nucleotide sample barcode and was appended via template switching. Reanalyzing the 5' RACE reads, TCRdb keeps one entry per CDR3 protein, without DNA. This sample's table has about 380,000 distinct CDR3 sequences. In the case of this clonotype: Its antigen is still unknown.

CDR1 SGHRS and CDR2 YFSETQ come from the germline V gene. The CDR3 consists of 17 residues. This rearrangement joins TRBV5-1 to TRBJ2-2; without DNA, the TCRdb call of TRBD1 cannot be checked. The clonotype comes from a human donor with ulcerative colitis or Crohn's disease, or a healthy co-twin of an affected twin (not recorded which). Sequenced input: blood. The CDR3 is CASSPLGGKLNTGELFF.